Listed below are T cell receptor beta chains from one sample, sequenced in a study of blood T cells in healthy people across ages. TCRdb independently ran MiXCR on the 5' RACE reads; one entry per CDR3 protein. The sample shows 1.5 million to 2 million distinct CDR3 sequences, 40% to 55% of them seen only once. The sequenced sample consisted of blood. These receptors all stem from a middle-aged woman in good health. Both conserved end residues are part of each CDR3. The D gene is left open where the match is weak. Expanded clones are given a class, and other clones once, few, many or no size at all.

CASSQDPRRNEQFF	TGTGCCAGCAGCCAAGATCCCCGCCGGAATGAGCAGTTCTTC	TRBV3-1	TRBJ2-1	-	-
CSAQKGTQEGSEQYF	TGCAGCGCCCAAAAGGGGACCCAGGAAGGGTCCGAGCAGTACTTC	TRBV29-1	TRBJ2-7	-	-
CASSSQISDNSPLHF	TGTGCCAGCAGCTCACAGATTTCAGATAATTCACCCCTCCACTTT	TRBV11-2	TRBJ1-6	-	-
CASRTGGAFRDNEQFF	TGTGCCAGCAGGACAGGGGGTGCATTTCGGGACAATGAGCAGTTCTTC	TRBV28	TRBJ2-1	TRBD1	few
CASSFDPGGSEAFF	TGCGCCAGCAGCTTTGATCCAGGGGGCTCTGAAGCTTTCTTT	TRBV5-1	TRBJ1-1	TRBD1	-
CASSLDLGFREQYF	TGTGCCAGCAGCTTAGATCTAGGATTCCGCGAGCAGTACTTC	TRBV11-2	TRBJ2-7	-	many
CASRPAGAVREQYF	TGTGCCAGCAGACCGGCGGGGGCAGTCAGGGAGCAGTACTTC	TRBV25-1	TRBJ2-5	-	few
CASSQDISRGSSGANVLTF	TGCGCCAGCAGCCAAGATATCTCACGCGGGAGCTCTGGGGCCAACGTCCTGACTTTC	TRBV4-3	TRBJ2-6	TRBD2	few
CASRPGTHNEQFF	TGTGCCAGCAGACCGGGGACCCACAATGAGCAGTTCTTC	TRBV7-2	TRBJ2-1	-	few
CSVRWSTEAFF	TGCAGCGTTAGGTGGTCTACTGAAGCTTTCTTT	TRBV29-1	TRBJ1-1	-	-
CASSSGGPESRQYF	TGTGCCAGCAGTTCAGGTGGGCCGGAGTCGCGGCAGTACTTC	TRBV6-2/TRBV6-3	TRBJ2-4	-	-
CASSLSSSPTDTQYF	TGTGCCAGCAGCCTGAGTAGTTCCCCCACAGATACGCAGTATTTT	TRBV9	TRBJ2-3	-	-
CASSLTQGDTQYF	TGTGCCAGCAGCTTAACGCAGGGGGATACGCAGTATTTT	TRBV7-3	TRBJ2-3	-	-
CASRGTTADTQYF	TGTGCCAGCAGAGGAACCACCGCAGATACGCAGTATTTT	TRBV12-3/TRBV12-4	TRBJ2-3	-	-
CASSSLTGSTNEKLFF	TGTGCCAGCAGTTCCTTAACAGGGTCAACTAATGAAAAACTGTTTTTT	TRBV25-1	TRBJ1-4	-	once
CASSVSRDRGSPLHF	TGCGCCAGCAGCGTCAGCCGGGACAGGGGGTCACCCCTCCACTTT	TRBV9	TRBJ1-6	TRBD1	-
CASSVSGEGYNEQFF	TGTGCCAGCAGCGTTAGTGGAGAGGGCTACAATGAGCAGTTCTTC	TRBV9	TRBJ2-1	-	-
CASSFFSSEPETQYF	TGCGCCAGCAGCTTTTTCTCTTCGGAACCGGAGACCCAGTACTTC	TRBV5-1	TRBJ2-5	-	-
CSVEDGVVETQYF	TGCAGCGTTGAAGATGGAGTGGTGGAGACCCAGTACTTC	TRBV29-1	TRBJ2-5	-	many
CASSRQGRVDQPQHF	TGTGCCAGCAGTAGACAGGGGCGAGTAGATCAGCCCCAGCATTTT	TRBV9	TRBJ1-5	TRBD1	once
CAIRPQGAYGYTF	TGTGCCATCAGACCACAGGGAGCCTATGGCTACACCTTC	TRBV10-3	TRBJ1-2	-	few
CASSSPGQDNEQFF	TGCGCCAGCTCCTCCCCGGGACAGGACAATGAGCAGTTCTTC	TRBV5-1	TRBJ2-1	TRBD1	-
CAISSEALTGHPYF	TGTGCCATCAGTTCCGAAGCACTAACAGGTCATCCGTACTTC	TRBV10-3	TRBJ2-7	-	-
CATCQTAIETQYF	TGTGCCACCTGTCAGACGGCAATAGAGACCCAGTACTTC	TRBV6-6	TRBJ2-5	-	-
CATKGIAIYGYTF	TGTGCCACGAAGGGTATAGCTATCTATGGCTACACCTTC	TRBV28	TRBJ1-2	-	few
CATSRQTSASYEQYF	TGTGCCACCAGCAGACAGACTAGCGCGAGCTACGAGCAGTACTTC	TRBV15	TRBJ2-7	TRBD2	-
CSAGQGARYGYTF	TGCAGTGCTGGACAGGGGGCCCGCTATGGCTACACCTTC	TRBV20-1	TRBJ1-2	TRBD1	-
CSARGQGDEKLFF	TGCAGTGCTAGAGGTCAGGGGGATGAAAAACTGTTTTTT	TRBV20-1	TRBJ1-4	TRBD1	-
CASGQGNNIQYF	TGTGCCAGCGGGCAGGGGAATAACATTCAGTACTTC	TRBV27	TRBJ2-4	-	few
CASSPAGTLRDEQYF	TGTGCCAGCAGCCCCGCCGGGACATTAAGAGACGAGCAGTACTTC	TRBV7-9	TRBJ2-7	-	-
CASSYKSDSYEQYF	TGTGCCAGCAGTTACAAGTCTGACAGCTACGAGCAGTACTTC	TRBV6-2/TRBV6-3	TRBJ2-7	-	-
CSARLSGGKKETQYF	TGCAGTGCTAGACTTAGCGGGGGTAAAAAAGAGACCCAGTACTTC	TRBV20-1	TRBJ2-5	TRBD2	-
CASSQGPRFDEQYF	TGTGCTAGCAGCCAAGGCCCCAGGTTCGACGAGCAGTACTTC	TRBV3-1	TRBJ2-7	-	-
CASSPEAGANSGANVLTF	TGTGCCAGCAGCCCCGAGGCGGGGGCCAACTCTGGGGCCAACGTCCTGACTTTC	TRBV9	TRBJ2-6	-	-
CARKGLAGDWAYEQYF	TGTGCCAGAAAGGGACTAGCGGGGGATTGGGCCTACGAGCAGTACTTC	TRBV7-2	TRBJ2-7	TRBD2	-
CASSLGPGSTNEKLFF	TGCGCCAGCAGCTTGGGACCGGGTTCAACTAATGAAAAACTGTTTTTT	TRBV5-1	TRBJ1-4	-	-
CASSQDSFNSPLHF	TGCGCCAGCAGCCAAGACAGCTTTAATTCACCCCTCCACTTT	TRBV4-3	TRBJ1-6	-	few
CASIGLDWYNEQFF	TGTGCCAGCATCGGACTAGATTGGTACAATGAGCAGTTCTTC	TRBV6-1	TRBJ2-1	TRBD2	-
CASSKQGINEQFF	TGTGCCAGCAGTAAACAGGGTATCAATGAGCAGTTCTTC	TRBV27	TRBJ2-1	-	-
CASSPLASGGLYEQYF	TGTGCCAGCAGTCCCCTGGCTAGCGGGGGGTTATACGAGCAGTACTTC	TRBV28	TRBJ2-7	TRBD2	-
CASSVTGEGNIQYF	TGTGCCAGCAGCGTGACAGGGGAGGGAAACATTCAGTACTTC	TRBV5-6	TRBJ2-4	-	-
CASSSGQGANYGYTF	TGTGCCAGCAGCTCGGGACAGGGGGCTAACTATGGCTACACCTTC	TRBV7-9	TRBJ1-2	TRBD1	many
CASSLFGGGRNEQFF	TGTGCCAGCAGCTTGTTCGGCGGGGGCCGGAATGAGCAGTTCTTC	TRBV13	TRBJ2-1	-	-
CASSLNPGGQDYGYTF	TGCGCCAGCAGCTTGAATCCAGGGGGCCAGGACTATGGCTACACCTTC	TRBV5-1	TRBJ1-2	TRBD1	-
CASSTSQGGSYEQYF	TGTGCCAGCAGCACAAGTCAGGGGGGCTCCTACGAGCAGTACTTC	TRBV5-6	TRBJ2-7	-	-
CASAWTAANQPQHF	TGTGCCAGCGCTTGGACAGCAGCCAATCAGCCCCAGCATTTT	TRBV6-5	TRBJ1-5	-	-
CASSYSTSGEGEQYF	TGTGCCAGCAGTTACTCGACTAGCGGGGAGGGGGAGCAGTACTTC	TRBV6-5	TRBJ2-7	TRBD2	few
CASSGGTGDRFYTGELFF	TGTGCCAGCAGTGGGGGGACAGGAGACAGATTTTACACCGGGGAGCTGTTTTTT	TRBV25-1	TRBJ2-2	TRBD1	-
CSAIGGQHNEQFF	TGCAGTGCTATCGGGGGGCAGCACAATGAGCAGTTCTTC	TRBV20-1	TRBJ2-1	-	-
CASSYEVGDQPQHF	TGCGCCAGCAGCTACGAGGTCGGGGATCAGCCCCAGCATTTT	TRBV4-3	TRBJ1-5	-	few
CASSLAHAETQYF	TGTGCCAGCAGCTTAGCCCACGCGGAGACCCAGTACTTC	TRBV11-3	TRBJ2-5	-	-
CSARPASGGLAAKNIQYF	TGCAGTGCTAGACCTGCTAGCGGGGGGTTGGCAGCCAAAAACATTCAGTACTTC	TRBV20-1	TRBJ2-4	TRBD2	few